Listed below are T cell receptor beta chains from one sample, sequenced in a study of blood T cell repertoires in COVID-19. Assay used: immunoSEQ multiplex PCR; TCRdb lists only in-frame clones, some missing. Found here are some 200,000 clones, about nine tenths of them singletons; the top ten hold nearly 4.5%. Sequenced: peripheral blood. Receptors originate from a man aged 45-60 years with acute or convalescent COVID-19. CDR3s include the opening cysteine and the closing phenylalanine or tryptophan. The D gene is left open where the match is weak. Clone size is stated in some rows and not others, as once, few, many or a class when expanded.

clone size	J gene	V gene	D gene	CDR3 DNA	CDR3 protein
-	TRBJ1-2	TRBV30	-	TGTGCCTGGAGCCAACTACAGGGATCTCCCTATGGCTACACCTTC	CAWSQLQGSPYGYTF
once	TRBJ2-3	TRBV6-4	TRBD2	TGTGCCAGCAAAGGACTAGCCCCAGATACGCAGTATTTT	CASKGLAPDTQYF
-	TRBJ1-4	TRBV9	-	TGTGCCAGCAGCGGAAGGACATCTGAAAAACTGTTTTTT	CASSGRTSEKLFF
-	TRBJ2-7	TRBV2	-	TGTGGCGGGACAGCCGGCTACGAGCAGTACTTC	CGGTAGYEQYF
-	TRBJ2-5	TRBV7-8	-	TGTGCCAGCAGCTCCCCTGCAGGCGTTCAGGGGACCCAGTACTTC	CASSSPAGVQGTQYF
-	TRBJ1-6	TRBV27	-	TGTGCCAGCAGTTGGACCGGGGAGTCACGGTCACCCCTCCACTTT	CASSWTGESRSPLHF
-	TRBJ1-3	TRBV3-1/TRBV3-2	TRBD1	TGTGCCAGCAGCCAAGCAGGACAGGCCACCGTTCTAACGAGTACCATATATTTT	CASSQAGQATVLTSTIYF
-	TRBJ1-3	TRBV5-5	-	TGTGCCAGCAGCTTGGCCGGGGCAGGGGTGCATAATCTGGTTGGAAACACCATATATTTT	CASSLAGAGVHNLVGNTIYF
-	TRBJ1-4	TRBV5-1	-	TGCGCCAGCAGCTTGCAGGTGGAAAAACTGTTTTTT	CASSLQVEKLFF
-	TRBJ1-1	TRBV18	-	TGTGCCAGCTCAACGGACAGAAGTGAAGCTTTCTTT	CASSTDRSEAFF
few	TRBJ2-1	TRBV7-9	TRBD2	TGTGCCAGCAGCGGAAGTAGCGGGGGGCCCGGGTATGAGCAGTTCTTC	CASSGSSGGPGYEQFF
-	TRBJ2-7	TRBV2	TRBD1	TGTGCCAGCAGTGCTGGGACAGGGAATCACGAGCAGTACTTC	CASSAGTGNHEQYF
-	TRBJ1-5	TRBV6-1	-	TGTGCCAGCAGTGAACGGGGGGATAGCAATCAGCCCCAGCATTTT	CASSERGDSNQPQHF
-	TRBJ2-7	TRBV5-1	-	TGCGCCAGCAGCTTGGTGGCAGCCTACGAGCAGTACTTC	CASSLVAAYEQYF
few	TRBJ1-3	TRBV7-9	-	TGTGCCAGCAGCTTAGCGCGGGCATCTTCTGGAAACACCATATATTTT	CASSLARASSGNTIYF
-	TRBJ1-4	TRBV3-1/TRBV3-2	TRBD1	TGTGCCAGCAGCCAGGACAGGGAGGAAAAACTGTTTTTT	CASSQDREEKLFF
-	TRBJ1-1	TRBV20-1	-	TGCAGTGCTAGCGGGGGGCCTGAAGCTTTCTTT	CSASGGPEAFF
-	TRBJ1-6	TRBV5-6	-	TGTGCCAGCAGCTTGGGAGGACAAGTATATAATTCACCCCTCCACTTT	CASSLGGQVYNSPLHF
-	TRBJ1-3	TRBV18	-	TGTGCCAGCTCACCCCTGACCGGGGCGGGAGGAAACACCATATATTTT	CASSPLTGAGGNTIYF
-	TRBJ2-1	TRBV7-2	TRBD1	TGTGCCAGCAGCTTAGCAGTGACAGGGTGGTACAATGAGCAGTTCTTC	CASSLAVTGWYNEQFF
-	TRBJ1-4	TRBV27	TRBD1	TGTGCCAGCAGTCCCTGGACAGGGGGCGATGAAAAACTGTTTTTT	CASSPWTGGDEKLFF
-	TRBJ1-3	TRBV19	-	TGTGCCAGTAGTTTACGAGACAGCTCTGGAAACACCATATATTTT	CASSLRDSSGNTIYF
-	TRBJ1-1	TRBV5-4	TRBD1	TGTGCCAGCAGCTTCGACAGGGGCCCCACTGAAGCTTTCTTT	CASSFDRGPTEAFF
-	TRBJ1-6	TRBV30	-	TGTGCCTGGAGAGGGTCGGGGGGCGTTTCAGGTTCACCCCTCCACTTT	CAWRGSGGVSGSPLHF
-	TRBJ2-5	TRBV5-1	TRBD2	TGCGCCAGCAGCTTGGGTCTAGCGGGGGGTGTCGAGACCCAGTACTTC	CASSLGLAGGVETQYF
-	TRBJ2-3	TRBV11-2	-	TGTGCCAGCAGCCTACGTGGTGCAGGGGACCCCACAGATACGCAGTATTTT	CASSLRGAGDPTDTQYF
once	TRBJ1-2	TRBV6-5	TRBD1	TGTGCCAGCAGACCGGGACAGGCAAGCAACTATGGCTACACCTTC	CASRPGQASNYGYTF
-	TRBJ2-3	TRBV30	TRBD2	TGTGCTCAGACTAGCGGGGGGGCAAATACGCAGTATTTT	CAQTSGGANTQYF
-	TRBJ1-2	TRBV2	TRBD1	TGTGCCAGCAGTGGACAGGGGAGAGACTATGGCTACACCTTC	CASSGQGRDYGYTF
-	TRBJ2-2	TRBV19	-	TGTGCCAGTAGTACATGGGGGGTGGGGAACACCGGGGAGCTGTTTTTT	CASSTWGVGNTGELFF
-	TRBJ2-7	TRBV30	-	TGTGCCTGGAGTCCCCAAGGGGGGGGTAGCTCCTACGAGCAGTACTTC	CAWSPQGGGSSYEQYF
-	TRBJ2-3	TRBV19	TRBD1	TGTGCCAGTAGTGTTGGACAGGTCCGCACAGATACGCAGTATTTT	CASSVGQVRTDTQYF
-	TRBJ2-2	TRBV2	TRBD1	TGTGCCAGCAGTGAAGGTAGCTGGGGACAGGGCACCGGGGAGCTGTTTTTT	CASSEGSWGQGTGELFF
once	TRBJ2-2	TRBV5-1	TRBD1	TGCGCCAGCAGCACCCAGGGGGTGGACACCGGGGAGCTGTTTTTT	CASSTQGVDTGELFF
-	TRBJ1-3	TRBV4-1	-	TGCGCCAGCAGCCAAGTAGTAGGGGGGGTGGTTGGGGCCATATATTTT	CASSQVVGGVVGAIYF
-	TRBJ1-1	TRBV3-1/TRBV3-2	TRBD1	TGTGCCAGCAGCCTTCTGGGACAGGACAACACTGAAGCTTTCTTT	CASSLLGQDNTEAFF
-	TRBJ1-1	TRBV6-2/TRBV6-3	-	TGTGCCAGCAGTTACTCCGTTCACAGGGATCATGAAGCTTTCTTT	CASSYSVHRDHEAFF
-	TRBJ1-2	TRBV6-5	-	TGTGCCAGCAGACCGACACAAAGCTATGGCTACACCTTC	CASRPTQSYGYTF
-	TRBJ1-2	TRBV7-3	TRBD1	TGTGCCAGCAGCCCGACAGGGGGGAACTATGGCTACACCTTC	CASSPTGGNYGYTF
once	TRBJ1-4	TRBV5-5	TRBD1	TGTGCCAGCAGCCTGACAGGGCTTAATGAAAAACTGTTTTTT	CASSLTGLNEKLFF
-	TRBJ1-4	TRBV3-1/TRBV3-2	TRBD1	TGTGCCAGCAGCCAAGAGGGGCAGGGGGCGAGTGAAAAACTGTTTTTT	CASSQEGQGASEKLFF
-	TRBJ1-6	TRBV19	-	TGTGCCAGTAGTACCCGGACGGGAAAGGGGGATAATTCACCCCTCCACTTT	CASSTRTGKGDNSPLHF
-	TRBJ2-7	TRBV15	-	TGTGCCACCAGCAGAGGTCAGGGGCTGAGCTCCTACGAGCAGTACTTC	CATSRGQGLSSYEQYF
-	TRBJ1-4	TRBV30	TRBD1	TGTGCCTGGAGTCCCGGGAGTCACAGGGGGCTAAATGAAAAACTGTTTTTT	CAWSPGSHRGLNEKLFF
-	TRBJ2-2	TRBV27	TRBD1	TGTGCCAGCGGTTACAGGGGAATAGACGGGGAGCTGTTTTTT	CASGYRGIDGELFF
few	TRBJ1-1	TRBV11-2	-	TGTGCCAGCAGCTTAGGCGACACTGAAGCTTTCTTT	CASSLGDTEAFF
-	TRBJ2-5	TRBV10-3	TRBD2	TGTGCCATCAGCGTTGGACTAGTTGGAGAGACCCAGTACTTC	CAISVGLVGETQYF
-	TRBJ2-2	TRBV30	TRBD1	TGTGCCTGGCGGCACAGGGGCCCAGACGGGGAGCTGTTTTTT	CAWRHRGPDGELFF
-	TRBJ2-6	TRBV7-8	-	TGTGCCAGCAGCTTCGACAGGTCCTTCTCTGGGGCCAACGTCCTGACTTTC	CASSFDRSFSGANVLTF
-	TRBJ1-1	TRBV5-1	-	TGCGCCAGCACCCATTCCAAGACAGGTGACAACACTGAAGCTTTCTTT	CASTHSKTGDNTEAFF
-	TRBJ1-6	TRBV18	-	TGTGCCAGCTCTCTTTCCTCGCAGGGCCTCGTGGATTCACCCCTCCACTTT	CASSLSSQGLVDSPLHF
-	TRBJ2-7	TRBV5-6	TRBD1	TGTGCCAGCAGCTCCCTTGGAGGACAGGGCCCCAACGAGCAGTACTTC	CASSSLGGQGPNEQYF
-	TRBJ1-1	TRBV7-9	-	TGTGCCAGCAGCCCAACGGGGGGCGCGATGAACACTGAAGCTTTCTTT	CASSPTGGAMNTEAFF
-	TRBJ1-1	TRBV9	TRBD1	TGTGCCAGCAGCCCCCGGACAGGGATGAACACTGAAGCTTTCTTT	CASSPRTGMNTEAFF
-	TRBJ1-2	TRBV18	-	TGTGCCAGCTCACCAGAGACAGGCCACTATGGCTACACCTTC	CASSPETGHYGYTF
-	TRBJ2-3	TRBV6-5	TRBD2	TGTGCCAGCACCAGCGGGGGGGCCCGAGATACGCAGTATTTT	CASTSGGARDTQYF
-	TRBJ2-7	TRBV27	TRBD2	TGTGCCAGCTCGGGGGGAAGCAGGGATGACTACGAGCAGTACTTC	CASSGGSRDDYEQYF